Listed below are T cell receptor beta chains from one sample, sequenced in a study of cytomegalovirus exposure and HLA in healthy donors. Libraries were prepared by immunoSEQ multiplex PCR; TCRdb keeps only in-frame clonotypes and omits some of them. The data hold some 120,000 clones, with over 6.5% observed a single time. Sequenced input: PBMCs. These receptor sequences come from a woman between 40 and 55 years old in good health and CMV-seropositive. Both conserved end residues are trimmed from each CDR3.

j_gene	v_gene	CDR3aa
TRBJ2-2	TRBV28	ASRRGQAGELF
TRBJ1-1	TRBV5-1	ASSHGQGSTEAF
TRBJ2-1	TRBV4-1	ASSQEGPEQF
TRBJ2-1	TRBV25-1	ASTRTGGYNEQF
TRBJ2-5	TRBV27	ASGPDRGETQY
TRBJ2-7	TRBV5-1	ASSPDRGRYEQY
TRBJ2-6	TRBV11-2	ASSWPGANVLT
TRBJ2-7	TRBV6-1	ASIPTDAGTYEQY
TRBJ2-1	TRBV27	VTSYTLNEQF
TRBJ2-7	TRBV7-3	ASSSVGQGGEQY
TRBJ1-4	TRBV27	ASSGQGVSEKLF
TRBJ1-4	TRBV18	ASSPLTGQAEEKLF
TRBJ1-1	TRBV5-8	ASTNHRGTEAF
TRBJ1-5	TRBV19	ASSVDRGRNQPQH
TRBJ1-2	TRBV6-5	ASGGARGYGYT
TRBJ1-4	TRBV5-1	ASLLRASTNEKLF
TRBJ2-1	TRBV7-3	ASSSGTSGNEQF
TRBJ1-2	TRBV27	ASSLADRAGGYT
TRBJ1-1	TRBV19	ASSPQRTTEAF
TRBJ1-1	TRBV19	ASSLGQGYTEAF
TRBJ2-3	TRBV4-2	ASSLAGPGTDTQY
TRBJ1-2	TRBV21-1	ASSKVLSPYGYT
TRBJ1-1	TRBV6-1	ASSDRGNTEAF
TRBJ1-1	TRBV5-4	ASSLGTSTEAF
TRBJ1-3	TRBV6-1	AGRTGSSSGNTIY
TRBJ1-1	TRBV6-5	ASRGGAAGTEAF
TRBJ2-1	TRBV5-1	ASSLATTHNEQF
TRBJ1-1	TRBV6-5	ASSYRTGGTEAF
TRBJ2-6	TRBV5-4	ASSTGQGSGANVLT
TRBJ2-7	TRBV30	AWENRGTYEQY
TRBJ2-2	TRBV5-1	ASSFGTANTGELF
TRBJ2-3	TRBV7-3	ASSLLAGRTDTQY
TRBJ2-5	TRBV5-4	ASSLLVSETQY
TRBJ2-3	TRBV18	ASSLIGRTGVGTDTQY
TRBJ2-3	TRBV11-3	ASEVGGGNTDTQY
TRBJ1-1	TRBV11-2	ASSLDYQGANEAF
TRBJ2-5	TRBV9	ASSEPIPGVQETQY
TRBJ1-4	TRBV7-6	ASSIDSEKLF
TRBJ2-7	TRBV30	AWSATYEQY
TRBJ1-5	TRBV5-1	ASSLDRSQPQH
TRBJ1-1	TRBV5-4	ASSAGQGATTEAF
TRBJ2-3	TRBV6-1	ASRATSGGGDTQY
TRBJ1-1	TRBV5-1	ASSLDGGQNTEAF
TRBJ2-7	TRBV29-1	SVFGPGQGAYEQY
TRBJ2-7	TRBV29-1	SVKTSGSHEQY
TRBJ2-7	TRBV4-1	ASSPLTRRVDEQY
TRBJ1-3	TRBV2	ASSSWDSFSGNTIY
TRBJ1-2	TRBV10-3	AISVTGGINYGYT
TRBJ2-3	TRBV12-5	ASAVTGGQDTQY
TRBJ1-5	TRBV5-6	ASSLRGTGNQPQH
TRBJ2-6	TRBV6-1	ASSGDSSSGANVLT